A single sample gave rise to the 15 T cell receptor beta chains below, sequenced in a study of PD-L1 blockade in urothelial cancer. The assay was immunoSEQ multiplex PCR, and TCRdb's table has in-frame clones only and misses some. The table includes 35,000 to 55,000 clones, 85% to 90% detected once. The sequencing here drew on PBMCs, taken around atezolizumab (anti-PD-L1) treatment. These TCRs come from a woman aged 55-69 years with urothelial cancer.

The chain uses TRBV19 and TRBJ2-1, with TRBD2 matching over 7 bases. CDR1 is LNHDA and CDR2 is SQIVND in the germline V gene (reference sequence). This CDR3 region has 14 residues. After removal of 6 bases from V and 0 bases from J, the junction contained 2 bases not matched to a gene. CDR3 bases: TGTGCCAGTAGCGAGCGGGACTCCTACAATGAGCAGTTCTTC. It is translated as CASSERDSYNEQFF.

V and J are TRBV5-1 and TRBJ2-7; perhaps TRBD1 as D (6 bases). Trimming cost V 4 bases and J 2 bases, with 10 bases left between them. The CDR3 extends over 13 amino acids. Germline V lookup: CDR1 SGHRS, CDR2 YFSETQ. DNA of the CDR3: TGCGCCAGCAGCCCGGACAGAGCCTACGAGCAGTACTTC. Residues: CASSPDRAYEQYF.

The chain employs TRBV5-6 and TRBJ2-7; 8 positions agree with TRBD1. CDR1 is SGHDT and CDR2 is YYEEEE in the germline V gene. Trimming at V came to 1 base and at J to 9 bases, leaving 12 bases not matched to a gene. This CDR3 region has 15 residues. The CDR3 loop is CASSLRPTGAEGQYF. The CDR3 bases are TGTGCCAGCAGCTTGCGTCCGACAGGGGCCGAAGGGCAGTACTTC.

This clone was counted once. This sequence joins TRBV1 and TRBJ1-2; the tabulated D call, TRBD1, remains unverified against the DNA. TRBV1 is reported as a pseudogene. This CDR3 spans 14 amino acids. The CDR3 region is CTSSQRGQGSRYTF. CDR3 coding DNA: TGCACCAGCAGCCAACGAGGACAGGGGAGTCGCTACACCTTC.

This chain links TRBV7-2 with TRBJ2-7; tentatively, D is TRBD2 (5 bases). The germline V gene encodes CDR1 SGHTA and CDR2 FQGNSA. The CDR3 length is 13 residues. V lost 0 bases and J lost 4, with 7 bases in between. In DNA, the CDR3 is TGTGCCAGCAGCTTAGCTAGCGTGTACGAGCAGTACTTC. It encodes CASSLASVYEQYF.

The chain carries TRBV5-4 and TRBJ2-1; 12 nucleotides agree with TRBD2. CDR1 SGHNT and CDR2 YYREEE come from the germline V gene (reference sequence). The CDR3 runs 14 residues. The V segment lost 6 bases and the J segment 4 bases; nucleotides outside the gene matches: 2. The CDR3 protein is CASMLAGGYNEQFF. In DNA form, the CDR3 reads TGTGCCAGCATGCTAGCGGGGGGGTACAATGAGCAGTTCTTC.

This chain connects TRBV28 to TRBJ2-7, with D uncertain. The CDR3 length is 19 residues. Germline V gene lookup returns CDR1 MDHEN and CDR2 SYDVKM. V was clipped by 3 bases and J by 4 bases, with 28 bases between them. CDR3: CASSFILSPILIPRYEQYF. For the CDR3, the DNA is TGTGCCAGCAGTTTCATATTGAGCCCAATTCTAATACCAAGATACGAGCAGTACTTC.

CDR3 nucleotides: TGTGCCAGCTCACCCTCGACAGGGTATTCCCAAGAGACCCAGTACTTC. Amino acids: CASSPSTGYSQETQYF. This chain joins TRBV18 and TRBJ2-5; 7 bases fit TRBD1. Per germline, CDR1 KGHSH and CDR2 LQKENI. This CDR3 is 16 amino acids long. Trimming at V came to 3 bases and at J to 1 base, leaving 8 bases not matched to a gene.

The V and J genes are TRBV7-9 and TRBJ2-2; possible D gene TRBD2, 5 bases. The germline V gene encodes CDR1 SEHNR and CDR2 FQNEAQ (reference sequence). The CDR3 runs 12 residues. The germline V and J ends were trimmed by 4 bases and 6 bases, with 6 bases remaining between them. The CDR3 sequence is CASSWEPGELFF. CDR3 DNA: TGTGCCAGCAGCTGGGAGCCCGGGGAGCTGTTTTTT.

V usage is TRBV7-9 and J usage is TRBJ2-5; D may be TRBD1 (6 bases). There are 14 residues in the CDR3. Per the germline V gene, CDR1 is SEHNR and CDR2 is FQNEAQ (reference sequence). V lost 5 bases and J lost 5, with 15 bases in between. The DNA of the CDR3 is TGTGCCAGCAGCCTCACAGGGTTTTCGGAGACCCAGTACTTC. Translated: CASSLTGFSETQYF.

The gene calls are TRBV11-2 and TRBJ2-7, with 9 bases that match TRBD2. Germline V gene data show CDR1 as SGHAT and CDR2 as FQNNGV. The CDR3 contains 16 residues. With V trimmed by 0 bases and J by 7 bases, 10 bases remained unmatched. The CDR3 DNA reads as TGTGCCAGCAGCTTAGATCGACTAGCGGTGTCTCGAGAGCAGTACTTC. As protein: CASSLDRLAVSREQYF.

The CDR3 nucleotides read TGTGCCAGCAGCGGAAGGGACAGGGTTGAACAGTTCTTC. Amino acids: CASSGRDRVEQFF. V is TRBV7-9 and J is TRBJ2-1; 9 bases line up with TRBD1. Germline V gives CDR1 SEHNR, CDR2 FQNEAQ (reference sequence). The CDR3 is made up of 13 amino acids. Trimming took 5 bases from V and 13 from J; bases not matched to a gene: 9.

This clone is a singleton in its sample. The V gene is TRBV15, the J gene TRBJ2-7; 7 bases line up with TRBD2. The germline gives CDR1 LNHNV, CDR2 YYDKDF (reference sequence). The CDR3 runs 16 residues. V lost 0 bases, J lost 5 bases, and 10 bases stayed unmatched. The CDR3 sequence is CATSRDLIASGDEQYF. The DNA of the CDR3 is TGTGCCACCAGCAGAGATCTGATAGCTAGCGGAGACGAGCAGTACTTC.

The V call is TRBV19, the J call TRBJ2-5; TRBD1 aligns across 9 bases. Trimming at V came to 3 bases and at J to 0 bases, leaving 2 bases not matched to a gene. Germline CDR1 and CDR2: LNHDA and SQIVND (reference sequence). The CDR3 length is 15 residues. The CDR3: CASSIGTGYQETQYF. CDR3 DNA: TGTGCCAGTAGTATCGGGACAGGGTACCAAGAGACCCAGTACTTC. Full variable domain (outside the CDR3, taken from reference TRBV19 and TRBJ2-5): DGGITQSPKYLFRKEGQNVTLSCEQNLNHDAMYWYRQDPGQGLRLIYYSQIVNDFQKGDIAEGYSVSREKKESFPLTVTSAQKNPTAFYLCASSIGTGYQETQYFGPGTRLLVL.

The chain carries TRBV19 and TRBJ1-5; 7 bases map to TRBD1. This CDR3 region has 14 residues. Per germline, CDR1 LNHDA and CDR2 SQIVND (reference sequence). V shed 3 bases, J shed 7 bases, and the junction held 6 bases outside the gene matches. CDR3 coding DNA: TGTGCCAGTAGTATTCCCAGGGGGTACCAGCCCCAGCATTTT. Its protein product is CASSIPRGYQPQHF. The full variable domain, in which reference TRBV19 and TRBJ1-5 provide the parts outside the CDR3, is DGGITQSPKYLFRKEGQNVTLSCEQNLNHDAMYWYRQDPGQGLRLIYYSQIVNDFQKGDIAEGYSVSREKKESFPLTVTSAQKNPTAFYLCASSIPRGYQPQHFGDGTRLSIL.